This passage covers 13 T cell receptor beta chains from one sample sequenced in a study of human T cells and chemical hapten exposure. Whole blood, unfractionated, served as the material for total RNA extraction. TCRdb recomputed calls from the 5' RACE reads with MiXCR, one row per CDR3 protein. The table lists approximately 140,000 distinct CDR3 sequences, 3.5% to 5% of them singletons, with 1.3% to 1.5% in the top ten. These receptors came from a female donor in good health.

This clonotype was recorded many times. The V and J genes are TRBV28 and TRBJ2-7; 10 bases align to TRBD2. Trimming took 4 bases from V and 1 from J; bases not matched to a gene: 7. This CDR3 is 16 amino acids long. CDR1 and CDR2 from the germline V gene are MDHEN and SYDVKM. The CDR3 sequence is CASSSLAGDLSYEQYF. The CDR3 DNA reads as TGTGCCAGCAGTTCGCTAGCGGGGGACCTGTCCTACGAGCAGTACTTC. Drawing the rest from reference TRBV28 and TRBJ2-7, the complete variable domain is DVKVTQSSRYLVKRTGEKVFLECVQDMDHENMFWYRQDPGLGLRLIYFSYDVKMKEKGDIPEGYSVSREKKERFSLILESASTNQTSMYLCASSSLAGDLSYEQYFGPGTRLTVT.

The rearrangement links TRBV10-2 to TRBJ1-1, with D tentatively TRBD1 (6 bases). This CDR3 comprises 13 residues. Trimming removed 8 bases at V and 1 base at J, with 11 bases between. CDR1 WSHSY and CDR2 SAAADI come from the germline V gene. CDR3 DNA: TGCGCCAGCCGACAGGCGCAGAACACTGAAGCTTTCTTT. Translation: CASRQAQNTEAFF.

This clonotype was detected ten times or more. This rearrangement joins TRBV30 to TRBJ2-7, with unresolved D. Germline assignment: CDR1 GTSNPN and CDR2 SVGIG (reference sequence). CDR3 length equals 11 residues. Trimming pared 2 bases from V and 4 bases from J, leaving 6 bases between. Written as DNA, the CDR3 is TGTGCCTGGAGTCTAATTTACGAGCAGTACTTC. Protein: CAWSLIYEQYF. Together with reference TRBV30 and TRBJ2-7, the CDR3 gives the full variable domain: SQTIHQWPATLVQPVGSPLSLECTVEGTSNPNLYWYRQAAGRGLQLLFYSVGIGQISSEVPQNLSASRPQDRQFILSSKKLLLSDSGFYLCAWSLIYEQYFGPGTRLTVT.

This clonotype was observed at least ten times. The chain couples TRBV11-2 to TRBJ2-7; perhaps TRBD2 as D (6 bases). Germline V gene data show CDR1 as SGHAT and CDR2 as FQNNGV. The V end lost 5 bases, the J end lost 2 bases, and 13 bases lay between the germline ends. The CDR3 is 14 amino acids. The DNA for the CDR3 is TGTGCCAGCAGCGCAACGGGACTGACCTACGAGCAGTACTTC. It specifies CASSATGLTYEQYF.

This clonotype occurred many times. This chain links TRBV6-6 with TRBJ1-1; 9 bases map to TRBD1. V was clipped by 5 bases and J by 3 bases; unmatched bases: 4. CDR3 size: 14 residues. CDR1 and CDR2 (germline): MNHNY, SVGAGI (reference sequence). CDR3: CASSRGQGHTEAFF. DNA of the CDR3: TGTGCCAGCAGTCGGGGACAGGGACACACTGAAGCTTTCTTT.

This clonotype was counted many times. The chain recombines TRBV6-1 with TRBJ2-1; 10 bases are a match to TRBD1. V shed 7 bases, J shed 1 base, and the junction held 4 bases outside the gene matches. Germline V gene sequence: CDR1 MNHNS, CDR2 SASEGT. The CDR3 has 15 residues. The CDR3 DNA sequence: TGTGCCAGCACCAGGGACAGGGGTTCCTACAATGAGCAGTTCTTC. Translation gives CASTRDRGSYNEQFF.

This clonotype was seen a few times. V gene TRBV9 combines with J gene TRBJ2-7; 9 nucleotides line up with TRBD2. Germline loops: CDR1 SGDLS, CDR2 YYNGEE. With 4 bases clipped from V and 9 bases from J, the junction kept 11 bases outside the gene matches. The CDR3 has 14 amino acids. CDR3 DNA sequence: TGTGCCAGCAGCCCCATTAGCGGGGGCCCACGGCAGTACTTC. Translating it yields CASSPISGGPRQYF.

At least ten counts were recorded for this clonotype. The genes are TRBV4-3 and TRBJ2-7, with D perhaps TRBD2 (7 bases). The germline V gene has CDR1 LGHNA and CDR2 YSLEER. Trimming removed 0 bases from V and 2 bases from J, with 17 bases in between. CDR3 length equals 17 residues. CDR3 sequence: CASSQDSPRGAAYEQYF. The DNA of the CDR3 is TGCGCCAGCAGCCAAGATTCCCCCCGGGGGGCAGCCTACGAGCAGTACTTC.

The J gene is TRBJ2-2, the V gene TRBV2; D unresolved. Between the trimmed V and J ends, which lost 6 bases and 0 bases, there was a span of 14 bases. There are 16 residues in the CDR3. Per the germline V gene, CDR1 is SNHLY and CDR2 is FYNNEI. The CDR3 DNA reads as TGTGCCAGCAGCAGAAGTCCCCGGACGAACACCGGGGAGCTGTTTTTT. Translated: CASSRSPRTNTGELFF.

The rearrangement links TRBV20-1 to TRBJ2-7; 9 bases line up with TRBD1. This CDR3 is built from 13 residues. CDR1 is DFQATT and CDR2 is SNEGSKA in the germline V gene (reference sequence). V dropped 6 bases and J dropped 3; count of bases not matched to a gene: 6. DNA for the CDR3: TGCAGTGCCGGACAGGGGATGGGCTACGAGCAGTACTTC. Translation: CSAGQGMGYEQYF.

This clonotype appeared many times. This chain uses TRBV11-2 with TRBJ2-7, with D perhaps TRBD2 (5 bases). Looked up from germline, CDR1 is SGHAT and CDR2 is FQNNGV. With 5 bases removed from V and 3 bases from J, the gap between germline ends came to 14 bases. This CDR3 spans 14 amino acids. In nucleotides, the CDR3 is TGTGCCAGCAGCAACCAGAGGGCGTTCTACGAGCAGTACTTC. Amino acid sequence: CASSNQRAFYEQYF.

This clonotype was picked up many times. CDR3 residues: CASSRRDRFISGANVLTF. The CDR3 region has the DNA TGTGCCAGCAGTCGCCGGGACAGATTCATCTCTGGGGCCAACGTCCTGACTTTC. This chain uses TRBV6-2 or TRBV6-3 with TRBJ2-6, with 7 bases that match TRBD1. Germline lookup yields CDR1 MNHEY and CDR2 SVGEGT. There are 18 residues in the CDR3. The ends lost 5 bases at V and 0 bases at J; junction bases unmatched: 10.

There are many counts of this clonotype. The chain combines TRBV10-3 with TRBJ2-3, with a weak D call TRBD2 (5 bases). The V and J ends lost 6 bases and 4 bases respectively, with 23 bases between them. Per the germline V gene, CDR1 is ENHRY and CDR2 is SYGVKD. CDR3 length: 17 residues. The CDR3 bases are TGTGCCATCAGGAATATAACAGAAGCTGGGAGATCAGATACGCAGTATTTT. Translated, it gives CAIRNITEAGRSDTQYF.